This passage covers 32 T cell receptor beta chains from one sample sequenced in a study of blood T cell repertoires in COVID-19. Assay: immunoSEQ multiplex PCR; the TCRdb copy retains only in-frame clones and omits some. The data hold a few hundred thousand clones, with around four fifths observed a single time. The specimen sequenced was peripheral blood. All receptors derive from a woman aged 55-69 years who had recovered from COVID-19.

The rearrangement uses TRBV21-1 and TRBJ1-6; TRBD1 is the table's D call, not checked against the DNA. TRBV21-1 is a pseudogene. This CDR3 region has 20 residues. CDR3 nucleotide sequence: TGTGCCAGCAGCAAAATTGCAGGCGTAGGTATCAAGCTTTATAATTCACCCCTCCACTTT. Translated, it gives CASSKIAGVGIKLYNSPLHF.

This clone came up once. V is TRBV18 and J is TRBJ1-4; 12 positions agree with TRBD1. Germline V gene data show CDR1 as KGHSH and CDR2 as LQKENI. This CDR3 has 17 amino acids. Trimming at V came to 5 bases and at J to 8 bases, leaving 12 bases not matched to a gene. The CDR3 DNA is TGTGCCAGCTCAGCCGGGACAGGGGGCGCGAGTGTGGAAAAACTGTTTTTT. This sequence encodes CASSAGTGGASVEKLFF.

This clone was counted between two and nine times. The chain carries TRBV10-3 and TRBJ2-3; TRBD2 aligns across 9 bases. Germline V CDR1 and CDR2: ENHRY, SYGVKD. Trimming cost V 8 bases and J 0 bases; bases outside gene matches: 6. This CDR3 has 15 residues. The CDR3 loop is CAIGRLAASTDTQYF. In nucleotides, the CDR3 is TGTGCCATCGGTAGACTAGCGGCTAGCACAGATACGCAGTATTTT.

V is TRBV21-1 and J is TRBJ1-6; the D segment call TRBD1 is taken from the table without a DNA check. TRBV21-1 is an annotated pseudogene. This CDR3 is 16 amino acids long. CDR3 coding DNA: TGTGCCAGCAGCCCCCCAAGGGTCAAGGGGGTGTCACCCCTCCACTTT. Its translation is CASSPPRVKGVSPLHF.

The rearrangement uses TRBV30 and TRBJ2-3; D not resolved. The CDR3 sequence is 12 residues long. In germline, CDR1 is GTSNPN, CDR2 SVGIG (reference sequence). Trimming shortened V by 0 bases and J by 6 bases, and 7 bases separated the two germline ends. The CDR3 DNA sequence: TGTGCCTGGAGTGTATCCCTCGATACGCAGTATTTT. Its translation: CAWSVSLDTQYF.

The V gene is TRBV12-3 or TRBV12-4, the J gene TRBJ1-5; D call uncertain. The CDR3 has 12 residues. Trimming pared 2 bases from V and 9 bases from J, leaving 8 bases between. The CDR3 region has the DNA TGTGCCAGCAGTTTAACCGCCGGGCCCCAGCATTTT. Its protein product is CASSLTAGPQHF.

This clone has only one observation. The chain joins TRBV3-1 (or the pseudogene TRBV3-2) to TRBJ1-1; weak D call: TRBD1 (5 bases). Looked up from germline, CDR1 is LGHDT and CDR2 is YNNKEL (reference sequence). The CDR3 loop spans 16 amino acids. V shed 2 bases and J shed 0 bases, with 13 bases lying between them. CDR3 sequence reads: CASSQQQGGVNTEAFF. CDR3 DNA: TGTGCCAGCAGCCAACAGCAGGGTGGGGTGAACACTGAAGCTTTCTTT.

The gene calls are TRBV4-2 and TRBJ2-3; 11 nucleotides match TRBD2. Looked up from germline, CDR1 is LGHNA and CDR2 is YNFKEQ. V gave up 0 bases and J gave up 7 bases; unmatched junction bases: 9. The CDR3 is 17 residues long. CDR3 in DNA: TGTGCCAGCAGCCAAGATGATAGCGGGGGGGCCGAGAATACGCAGTATTTT. The encoded protein is CASSQDDSGGAENTQYF.

The V and J genes are TRBV12-3 or TRBV12-4 and TRBJ2-1; 7 bases agree with TRBD2. The CDR3 covers 13 residues. V shed 4 bases, J shed 6 bases, and the junction held 3 bases outside the gene matches. The CDR3 loop reads CASSWGGANEQFF. CDR3 nucleotides: TGTGCCAGCAGTTGGGGGGGAGCCAATGAGCAGTTCTTC.

V and J are TRBV7-9 and TRBJ2-3; TRBD1 is a possible D gene (5 bases). Germline assignment: CDR1 SEHNR and CDR2 FQNEAQ (reference sequence). The CDR3 has 14 amino acids. This chain's CDR3 is CTVSWGTSTDTQYF. The DNA of the CDR3 is TGTACCGTCAGTTGGGGCACTAGCACAGATACGCAGTATTTT. The full variable domain, completed using reference TRBV7-9 and TRBJ2-3, is DTGVSQNPRHKITKRGQNVTFRCDPISEHNRLYWYRQTLGQGPEFLTYFQNEAQLEKSRLLSDRFSAERPKGSFSTLEIQRTEQGDSAMYLCTVSWGTSTDTQYFGPGTRLTVL.

J is TRBJ2-1 and V is TRBV19, with 8 bases matching TRBD2. Germline loops: CDR1 LNHDA, CDR2 SQIVND (reference sequence). The V and J ends lost 6 bases and 6 bases, in that order; junction bases with no gene match: 10. The length of the CDR3 is 15 residues. The CDR3 loop reads CASSSLRGVINEQFF. The CDR3 nucleotides are TGTGCCAGTAGCTCACTGCGGGGGGTTATCAATGAGCAGTTCTTC. Drawing the rest from reference TRBV19 and TRBJ2-1, the complete variable domain is DGGITQSPKYLFRKEGQNVTLSCEQNLNHDAMYWYRQDPGQGLRLIYYSQIVNDFQKGDIAEGYSVSREKKESFPLTVTSAQKNPTAFYLCASSSLRGVINEQFFGPGTRLTVL.

This clone was picked up one time. The V and J genes are TRBV9 and TRBJ2-5; 8 bases align to TRBD2. The junction had 6 bases not matched to a gene; V was cut back by 3 bases and J by 5 bases. CDR1 is SGDLS and CDR2 is YYNGEE in the germline V gene. This CDR3 has 14 amino acids. The CDR3 DNA sequence: TGTGCCAGCAGCGCCGGGCGGGGGGAGGAGACCCAGTACTTC. It codes for CASSAGRGEETQYF.

The chain employs TRBV27 and TRBJ1-1; no firm D call. V lost 8 bases and J 3 bases, leaving 10 bases between the germline ends. Germline V lookup: CDR1 MNHEY, CDR2 SMNVEV (reference sequence). The CDR3 has 12 amino acids. Here the CDR3 DNA reads TGTGCCAGCCGAGGGAGGTACACTGAAGCTTTCTTT. The encoded protein is CASRGRYTEAFF.

The gene calls are TRBV15 and TRBJ1-2; D not resolved. There are 14 residues in the CDR3. Germline lookup yields CDR1 LNHNV and CDR2 YYDKDF (reference sequence). Between the trimmed V and J ends, which lost 1 base and 4 bases, there was a span of 10 bases. CDR3 nucleotide sequence: TGTGCCACCAGCAGAGTAAACAGTTTCTATGGCTACACCTTC. Its protein is CATSRVNSFYGYTF.

There are a few counts of this clone. The V and J genes are TRBV7-3 and TRBJ2-2; D might be TRBD1 (5 bases). CDR1 and CDR2 from the germline V gene are SGHTA and FQGTGA. The CDR3 sequence is 17 residues long. Trimming removed 4 bases from V and 6 bases from J, with 21 bases in between. The CDR3 DNA reads as TGTGCCAGCAGCTCTGGCGTGGCAGGGATCCTCCCCGGGGAGCTGTTTTTT. Its translation is CASSSGVAGILPGELFF.

This sequence joins TRBV27 and TRBJ1-2; 9 positions match TRBD1. J was trimmed by 4 bases and V by 0 bases; bases with no gene match: 9. Germline CDR1 is MNHEY and CDR2 is SMNVEV (reference sequence). The length of the CDR3 is 17 residues. The CDR3 DNA follows: TGTGCCAGCAGTTTATCCGGGACAGGGTTAGTTCCCTATGGCTACACCTTC. It codes for CASSLSGTGLVPYGYTF.

This chain joins TRBV10-1 and TRBJ2-1; D may be TRBD1 (6 bases). From germline, CDR1 is WNHNN and CDR2 SYGVQD (reference sequence). This CDR3 spans 17 amino acids. V was clipped by 1 base and J by 8 bases, with 21 bases between them. CDR3 coding DNA: TGCGCCAGCAGTGAGTTTGGGCGCTGGGGGCGCAGGGATGAGCAGTTCTTC. Its translation: CASSEFGRWGRRDEQFF.

The gene calls are TRBV5-4 and TRBJ2-2, with 8 bases lining up with TRBD2. J lost 1 base, V lost 2 bases, and 7 bases had no gene match. The CDR3 has 17 residues. Germline CDR1 reads SGHNT; CDR2 reads YYREEE (reference sequence). In DNA form, the CDR3 reads TGTGCCAGCAGCTTATCTCTCAGCGGGAGGAACACCGGGGAGCTGTTTTTT. It codes for CASSLSLSGRNTGELFF.

This clone occurred a few times. The chain recombines TRBV4-2 with TRBJ2-1; perhaps TRBD2 as D (5 bases). Germline values: CDR1 LGHNA, CDR2 YNFKEQ. This CDR3 has 14 amino acids. Trimming shortened V by 0 bases and J by 5 bases, and 8 bases separated the two germline ends. CDR3 residues: CASSQDQEDNEQFF. As DNA, the CDR3 is TGTGCCAGCAGCCAAGATCAGGAGGACAATGAGCAGTTCTTC.

This chain links TRBV3-1 (or the pseudogene TRBV3-2) with TRBJ2-7; D unresolved. Trimming stripped 2 bases from V and 3 bases from J, with 8 bases between. Germline V gives CDR1 LGHDT, CDR2 YNNKEL (reference sequence). This CDR3 contains 13 residues. The CDR3, as DNA: TGTGCCAGCAGCCAAACTGCGTACTACGAGCAGTACTTC. It specifies CASSQTAYYEQYF.

The rearrangement links TRBV7-8 to TRBJ1-4; D is unclear. The CDR3 sequence is 15 residues long. Germline CDR1 is SGHVS and CDR2 is FQNEAQ. V was trimmed by 4 bases and J by 0 bases, leaving 9 bases between them. CDR3 protein: CASSSTTSTNEKLFF. DNA of the CDR3: TGTGCCAGCAGCTCTACTACTTCAACTAATGAAAAACTGTTTTTT.

This sequence joins TRBV20-1 and TRBJ2-3, with D unresolved. The V end lost 3 bases, the J end lost 8 bases, and 6 bases lay between the germline ends. The germline CDR1 and CDR2 sequences are DFQATT and SNEGSKA (reference sequence). The CDR3 runs 10 residues. CDR3 nucleotides: TGCAGTGCTAGCTCCGGTACGCAGTATTTT. This translates into CSASSGTQYF.

The chain joins TRBV19 to TRBJ2-2; 9 nucleotides line up with TRBD2. The CDR3 spans 16 residues. Per germline, CDR1 LNHDA and CDR2 SQIVND (reference sequence). V shed 3 bases, J shed 0 bases, and the junction held 2 bases outside the gene matches. The CDR3 DNA reads TGTGCCAGTAGTATGACTAGCGGAACGAACACCGGGGAGCTGTTTTTT. Its translation: CASSMTSGTNTGELFF.

The CDR3 sequence is CASSYRPGGRPNEQFF. The CDR3 DNA sequence: TGTGCCAGCAGTTACCGGCCGGGGGGGCGCCCAAATGAGCAGTTCTTC. The chain has TRBV6-2 or TRBV6-3 and TRBJ2-1; 8 nucleotides line up with TRBD2. V was clipped by 2 bases and J by 7 bases; unmatched bases: 10. This CDR3 has 16 residues. The germline V gene encodes CDR1 MNHEY and CDR2 SVGEGT.

This chain connects TRBV6-5 to TRBJ2-2, with D perhaps matching TRBD1 (5 bases). V lost 4 bases and J 1 base, leaving 10 bases between the germline ends. Germline V gene data show CDR1 as MNHEY and CDR2 as SVGAGI. This CDR3 is built from 15 residues. CDR3 in DNA: TGTGCCAGCAGTTCTCCAGGGCAGAACACCGGGGAGCTGTTTTTT. Translation gives CASSSPGQNTGELFF.

The chain links TRBV6-2 or TRBV6-3 to TRBJ1-1, with a weak D call TRBD1 (5 bases). The CDR3 length is 16 residues. V was shortened by 0 bases and J by 0 bases, with 11 bases between the two germline ends. CDR1 and CDR2 from the germline V gene are MNHEY and SVGEGT. CDR3 in amino acids: CASSYSTGRVNTEAFF. The DNA of the CDR3 is TGTGCCAGCAGTTACTCGACGGGCAGGGTGAACACTGAAGCTTTCTTT.

In DNA, the CDR3 is TGTGCCAGCAGTTATTATTCCCGCCGGGACATGGGGGGCTACACCTTC. Amino acid sequence: CASSYYSRRDMGGYTF. J is TRBJ1-2 and V is TRBV6-5, with D tentatively TRBD1 (6 bases). V gave up 3 bases and J gave up 8 bases, with 22 bases separating them. This CDR3 is 16 amino acids long. Germline assignment: CDR1 MNHEY and CDR2 SVGAGI.

The rearrangement links TRBV7-9 to TRBJ1-3, with TRBD1 matching 7 bases. The CDR3 length is 14 residues. CDR1 is SEHNR, CDR2 FQNEAQ, per germline (reference sequence). The junction had 2 bases not matched to a gene; V was cut back by 6 bases and J by 0 bases. CDR3 region: CASRTGSSGNTIYF. CDR3 nucleotide sequence: TGTGCCAGCAGGACAGGGTCCTCTGGAAACACCATATATTTT.

The chain is built from TRBV7-9 and TRBJ1-2; D is possibly TRBD1 (5 bases). Germline CDR1 reads SEHNR; CDR2 reads FQNEAQ (reference sequence). This CDR3 spans 17 amino acids. V lost 1 base, J lost 5 bases, and 20 bases lay in between. CDR3 nucleotide sequence: TGTGCCAGCAGCTTAGGGGGCGCCGGATCATCACGGTATGGCTACACCTTC. Translation: CASSLGGAGSSRYGYTF.

The rearrangement joins TRBV30 to TRBJ1-2; 11 bases are shared with TRBD1. This CDR3 is 13 amino acids long. Germline V gene sequence: CDR1 GTSNPN, CDR2 SVGIG (reference sequence). The ends lost 3 bases at V and 6 bases at J; junction bases unmatched: 3. CDR3 nucleotides: TGTGCCTGGAGGGACAGGGGGCGCGATGGCTACACCTTC. Residues: CAWRDRGRDGYTF. The full variable domain, completed using reference TRBV30 and TRBJ1-2, is SQTIHQWPATLVQPVGSPLSLECTVEGTSNPNLYWYRQAAGRGLQLLFYSVGIGQISSEVPQNLSASRPQDRQFILSSKKLLLSDSGFYLCAWRDRGRDGYTFGSGTRLTVV.

The gene calls are TRBV7-8 and TRBJ2-3, with 9 bases aligning to TRBD2. V trimming: 6 bases; J trimming: 3 bases; junction bases outside the gene matches: 4. CDR3 length: 14 residues. From germline, CDR1 is SGHVS and CDR2 FQNEAQ. The CDR3 loop reads CASRVSGGTDTQYF. DNA of the CDR3: TGTGCCAGCAGGGTGAGCGGGGGGACAGATACGCAGTATTTT.

V is TRBV9 and J is TRBJ2-1; 12 positions match TRBD1. CDR1 and CDR2 (germline): SGDLS, YYNGEE. The CDR3 totals 13 residues. The CDR3: CVPRDRGPNEQFF. The CDR3 DNA sequence: TGTGTCCCCCGGGACAGGGGGCCCAATGAGCAGTTCTTC.